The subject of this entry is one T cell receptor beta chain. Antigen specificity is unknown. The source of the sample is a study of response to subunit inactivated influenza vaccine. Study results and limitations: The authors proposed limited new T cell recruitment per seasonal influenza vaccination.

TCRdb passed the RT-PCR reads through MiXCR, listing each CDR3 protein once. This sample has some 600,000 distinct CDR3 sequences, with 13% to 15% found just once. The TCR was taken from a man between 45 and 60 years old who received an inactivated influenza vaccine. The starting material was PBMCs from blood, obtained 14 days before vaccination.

CDR3: CASAGAAAYSYEQYF. The CDR3 nucleotides read TGTGCCAGCGCCGGGGCAGCCGCCTACTCCTACGAGCAGTACTTC. The V gene is TRBV27, the J gene TRBJ2-7; possibly TRBD1 or TRBD2 for D (5 bases each). This CDR3 is 15 amino acids long. Germline CDR1 MNHEY, CDR2 SMNVEV (reference sequence). V lost 8 bases to trimming and J lost 0 bases, with 17 bases between them.